The 32 T cell receptor beta chains in this list originate from one sample, sequenced in a study of T cell repertoires in cytomegalovirus infection. TCRdb recomputed calls from the reads with MiXCR, one row per CDR3 protein. The table records 650,000 to 900,000 distinct CDR3 sequences, less than 35% of them present only once. Their antigens are not known. The sample consisted of cultured CD8+ T cells from PBMCs, taken from culture after CMV antigen stimulation. The receptor set was obtained from a human donor in good health (CMV status not recorded). Some clones in this sample may be carry-over from other donors' samples.

V is TRBV7-8 and J is TRBJ2-1, with TRBD2 matching 7 bases. The CDR3 spans 13 residues. CDR1 and CDR2 (germline): SGHVS, FQNEAQ. Losses at the gene ends were 7 bases for V and 5 bases for J; bases not matched to a gene: 5. The CDR3 DNA reads as TGTGCCAGCACAAAGCTAGCGGACAATGAGCAGTTCTTC. Translation gives CASTKLADNEQFF.

This clonotype was found many times. This chain links TRBV7-6 with TRBJ2-2; 12 bases agree with TRBD1. The length of the CDR3 is 20 residues. Germline trimming cut 6 bases from V and 4 bases from J; bases unmatched to any gene: 18. The germline V gene encodes CDR1 SGHVS and CDR2 FNYEAQ. The CDR3 nucleotides are TGTGCCAGCAGGTTCTCCCCGGGACAGGGGGCTGTTCCCGTCACCGGGGAGCTGTTTTTT. Translating gives CASRFSPGQGAVPVTGELFF.

Comment on this clonotype: A junction boundary mismatches the germline segment, possibly from a read error. This chain links TRBV4-3 with TRBJ1-1; D is unresolved. The germline V gene has CDR1 LGHNA and CDR2 YSLEER. The CDR3 spans 16 residues. This chain's CDR3 is CANSLPDLVLNTEAFF. The CDR3 bases are TGCGCCAACAGCTTACCGGATCTCGTCTTGAACACTGAAGCTTTCTTT.

The chain joins TRBV7-6 to TRBJ1-1, with D perhaps matching TRBD1 (6 bases). V was cut by 0 bases and J by 1 base, with 12 bases left in between. The CDR3 extends over 16 amino acids. Germline loops: CDR1 SGHVS, CDR2 FNYEAQ. The CDR3 loop reads CASSLAFGGANTEAFF. DNA for the CDR3: TGTGCCAGCAGCTTAGCCTTCGGGGGGGCGAACACTGAAGCTTTCTTT.

This sequence joins TRBV4-2 and TRBJ2-6; D remains ambiguous. Germline assignment: CDR1 LGHNA and CDR2 YNFKEQ. V shed 1 base and J shed 0 bases, with 13 bases lying between them. This CDR3 contains 18 residues. CDR3 region: CASSQASTLASGANVLTF. CDR3 sequence (DNA): TGTGCCAGCAGCCAAGCAAGTACTCTCGCCTCTGGGGCCAACGTCCTGACTTTC.

The chain has TRBV2 and TRBJ2-3, with 8 bases that match TRBD2. Trimming took 5 bases from V and 4 from J; bases not matched to a gene: 11. CDR1 is SNHLY, CDR2 FYNNEI, per germline. This CDR3 has 16 residues. CDR3 residues: CASSRRGGGRADTQYF. CDR3 coding DNA: TGTGCCAGCAGTAGGAGAGGCGGGGGGCGAGCAGATACGCAGTATTTT.

This chain connects TRBV14 to TRBJ1-2; the match to TRBD1 covers 9 bases. The trim removed 0 bases at V and 7 bases at J, leaving 12 bases unmatched. CDR3 length: 17 residues. Per germline, CDR1 SGHDN and CDR2 FVKESK. The CDR3 sequence: CASSQEFPGQGWSGYTF. CDR3 coding DNA: TGTGCCAGCAGCCAAGAGTTCCCGGGACAGGGTTGGAGTGGCTACACCTTC.

In regard to this clonotype: A read error may be the cause here, since a much bigger clone is one base away. V is TRBV12-3 or TRBV12-4 and J is TRBJ1-2; no definite D call. This CDR3 has 13 amino acids. Trimming removed 0 bases at V and 10 bases at J, with 12 bases between. The CDR3: CASSLAAPSDYTF. CDR3 bases: TGTGCCAGCAGTTTAGCCGCTCCCAGTGACTACACCTTC.

The chain uses TRBV6-5 and TRBJ2-3; TRBD2 aligns across 11 bases. Germline lookup yields CDR1 MNHEY and CDR2 SVGAGI. With 5 bases clipped from V and 4 bases from J, the junction kept 5 bases outside the gene matches. The CDR3 is 15 residues long. CDR3 sequence (DNA): TGTGCCAGCAGTCCTAGCGGGGGGCTTGCAGATACGCAGTATTTT. Amino acid sequence: CASSPSGGLADTQYF.

The V call is TRBV19, the J call TRBJ2-5; D ambiguous. This CDR3 comprises 14 residues. V was clipped by 5 bases and J by 5 bases, with 15 bases between them. From germline, CDR1 is LNHDA and CDR2 SQIVND (reference sequence). The CDR3, as DNA: TGTGCCAGTAGTGCCTCCGGGCTAAGGGAGACCCAGTACTTC. As protein: CASSASGLRETQYF.

Turning to this clonotype: One junction end does not reproduce the germline sequence, and a read error may be involved. V is TRBV12-3 or TRBV12-4 and J is TRBJ1-1; TRBD1 is a possible D gene (5 bases). This CDR3 comprises 16 residues. The CDR3 region has the DNA TGTGCCAACAGTTTATGGAACGGCAGGGAGAACACTGAAGCTTTCTTT. It encodes CANSLWNGRENTEAFF.

This clonotype was observed a handful of times. V usage is TRBV27 and J usage is TRBJ2-7; 8 nucleotides agree with TRBD2. CDR1 MNHEY and CDR2 SMNVEV come from the germline V gene (reference sequence). This CDR3 region has 14 residues. The V gene end was trimmed by 5 bases and the J gene end by 5 bases; junction bases not matched to a gene: 8. In DNA form, the CDR3 reads TGTGCCAGCAGTACAGGACTAGCTTCCGACGAGCAGTACTTC. Translating gives CASSTGLASDEQYF.

In its sample, this clonotype was seen many times. The J gene is TRBJ2-7, the V gene TRBV27; 11 bases align to TRBD1. Germline V gives CDR1 MNHEY, CDR2 SMNVEV (reference sequence). V shed 6 bases and J 2 bases; nucleotides not matched to a gene: 9. There are 16 residues in the CDR3. In nucleotides, the CDR3 is TGTGCCAGCAGCCGACCGGGACAGGGGGGAACCTACGAGCAGTACTTC. This codes for CASSRPGQGGTYEQYF.

The chain combines TRBV5-4 with TRBJ2-1, with 12 bases lining up with TRBD2. This CDR3 has 13 amino acids. The germline CDR1 and CDR2 sequences are SGHNT and YYREEE (reference sequence). The J segment lost 10 bases and the V segment lost 5 bases, leaving 4 bases of the junction unmatched. The CDR3 DNA reads as TGTGCCAGCAGGACTAGCGGGGGAGAGGAGCAGTTCTTC. This translates into CASRTSGGEEQFF.

The chain carries TRBV5-1 and TRBJ2-1; 8 bases are a match to TRBD2. Trimming cost V 0 bases and J 8 bases; bases outside gene matches: 4. Germline CDR1 is SGHRS and CDR2 is YFSETQ. This CDR3 has 14 amino acids. CDR3 loop: CASSLVLADHEQFF. DNA for the CDR3: TGCGCCAGCAGCTTGGTACTAGCGGACCATGAGCAGTTCTTC.

The chain carries TRBV19 and TRBJ2-3; D uncertain. V lost 1 base and J lost 6, with 11 bases in between. The length of the CDR3 is 14 residues. Germline V gene data show CDR1 as LNHDA and CDR2 as SQIVND (reference sequence). CDR3 nucleotides: TGTGCCAGTAGTATAGGGCAGGTGGCGGATACGCAGTATTTT. It translates to CASSIGQVADTQYF.

This chain uses TRBV24-1 with TRBJ2-7; 10 bases line up with TRBD1. The CDR3 is 15 amino acids. CDR1 and CDR2 (germline): KGHDR, SFDVKD. The V and J ends lost 2 bases and 8 bases, in that order; junction bases with no gene match: 8. The CDR3 is CATSDSKLDRGKQYF. The CDR3 nucleotides are TGTGCCACCAGTGATTCAAAATTGGACAGGGGGAAGCAGTACTTC.

The rearrangement joins TRBV9 to TRBJ2-7, with unresolved D. Germline-derived CDR1 and CDR2 are SGDLS and YYNGEE. The CDR3 is 11 residues long. The V gene lost 3 bases and the J gene lost 3 bases, with 4 bases spanning the gap. This CDR3 is CASSAFYEQYV. The CDR3, as DNA: TGTGCCAGCAGCGCTTTCTACGAGCAGTACGTC.

This sequence joins TRBV4-1 and TRBJ2-3, with D possibly TRBD2 on 7 matching bases. The V gene lost 0 bases and the J gene lost 4 bases, with 11 bases spanning the gap. This CDR3 region has 15 residues. Germline V lookup: CDR1 MGHRA, CDR2 YSYEKL. In DNA form, the CDR3 reads TGCGCCAGCAGCCAAGAGCAGGGGAGGGCAGATACGCAGTATTTT. The encoded protein is CASSQEQGRADTQYF.

V usage is TRBV12-3 or TRBV12-4 and J usage is TRBJ1-2, with D perhaps matching TRBD1 (5 bases). Trimming took off 2 bases at V and 9 bases at J, with 16 bases between the two ends. This CDR3 has 14 amino acids. In nucleotides, the CDR3 is TGTGCCAGCAGTTTAAGGGGCCGACTGGACAGCTACACCTTC. Amino acid sequence: CASSLRGRLDSYTF.

In this sample, this clonotype turned up a few times. This sequence joins TRBV27 and TRBJ1-1; D not certain. Germline V CDR1 and CDR2: MNHEY, SMNVEV (reference sequence). V was shortened by 3 bases and J by 3 bases, with 14 bases between the two germline ends. The CDR3 totals 15 residues. As DNA, the CDR3 is TGTGCCAGCAGTTTCCGATACAATGGGGACACTGAAGCTTTCTTT. It specifies CASSFRYNGDTEAFF.

This clonotype was counted only a few times. J is TRBJ2-5 and V is TRBV6-5; D perhaps matches TRBD1 (6 bases). The CDR3 has 14 residues. Trimming left V 6 bases short and J 2 bases short, with 13 bases between. Germline assignment: CDR1 MNHEY and CDR2 SVGAGI. DNA of the CDR3: TGTGCCAGCAGGGGCTCAGGGGAGCAAGAGACCCAGTACTTC. This encodes CASRGSGEQETQYF.

This clonotype was seen a few times. The J gene is TRBJ2-3, the V gene TRBV7-6; D perhaps matches TRBD1 (5 bases). The CDR3 has 14 residues. V shed 5 bases and J shed 3 bases, with 12 bases lying between them. CDR1 and CDR2 (germline): SGHVS, FNYEAQ. CDR3 coding DNA: TGTGCCAGCAGCCCACCCCCAGGGACAGATACGCAGTATTTT. Protein sequence: CASSPPPGTDTQYF.

The V gene is TRBV7-9, the J gene TRBJ1-2, with D hard to call. Trimming cost V 1 base and J 6 bases, with 21 bases left between them. Germline CDR1 is SEHNR and CDR2 is FQNEAQ (reference sequence). CDR3 length: 17 residues. CDR3 DNA: TGTGCCAGCAGCTTAGTCGGACGGGAGCAGGTCGACGATGGCTACACCTTC. It encodes CASSLVGREQVDDGYTF.

This clonotype appeared a few times. This rearrangement joins TRBV4-3 to TRBJ2-3; D call uncertain. CDR1 is LGHNA and CDR2 is YSLEER in the germline V gene. V lost 4 bases, J lost 4 bases, and 12 bases lay in between. The CDR3 loop spans 14 amino acids. The CDR3 DNA is TGCGCCAGCAGCCTCCTTGGAGTGGCAGATACGCAGTATTTT. Translated: CASSLLGVADTQYF.

The rearrangement uses TRBV6-1 and TRBJ1-5; D unclear. CDR1 MNHNS and CDR2 SASEGT come from the germline V gene. With 5 bases removed from V and 4 bases from J, the gap between germline ends came to 18 bases. The CDR3 is 16 residues long. CDR3 sequence (DNA): TGTGCCAGCAGTCCCCCAACCAACATCGGAAATCAGCCCCAGCATTTT. Translated: CASSPPTNIGNQPQHF.

This clonotype was picked up many times. The chain combines TRBV7-3 with TRBJ2-6; tentatively, D is TRBD1 (5 bases). Germline V lookup: CDR1 SGHTA, CDR2 FQGTGA. CDR3 length: 21 residues. V lost 3 bases, J lost 2 bases, and 26 bases lay in between. The CDR3 DNA sequence: TGTGCCAGCAGCTTGCCGGTGGCGGACACCCCGTTTGGGACTGGGGCCAACGTCCTGACTTTC. Protein sequence: CASSLPVADTPFGTGANVLTF. The full variable domain, completed using reference TRBV7-3 and TRBJ2-6, is GAGVSQTPSNKVTEKGKYVELRCDPISGHTALYWYRQSLGQGPEFLIYFQGTGAADDSGLPNDRFFAVRPEGSVSTLKIQRTERGDSAVYLCASSLPVADTPFGTGANVLTFGAGSRLTVL.

V gene TRBV2 combines with J gene TRBJ1-6; TRBD1 aligns across 7 bases. This CDR3 spans 15 amino acids. Germline CDR1 is SNHLY and CDR2 is FYNNEI. Trimming took 4 bases from V and 7 from J; bases not matched to a gene: 7. This CDR3 is CASSASGGGNSPLHF. CDR3 DNA: TGTGCCAGCAGTGCGTCAGGAGGGGGCAATTCACCCCTCCACTTT. Filled out from reference TRBV2 and TRBJ1-6, the complete variable domain reads EPEVTQTPSHQVTQMGQEVILRCVPISNHLYFYWYRQILGQKVEFLVSFYNNEISEKSEIFDDQFSVERPDGSNFTLKIRSTKLEDSAMYFCASSASGGGNSPLHFGNGTRLTVT.

This clonotype was counted a single time. The V gene is TRBV29-1, the J gene TRBJ2-2, with 11 bases lining up with TRBD2. There are 16 residues in the CDR3. Per the germline V gene, CDR1 is SQVTM and CDR2 is ANQGSEA. V lost 3 bases, J lost 8 bases, and 11 bases stayed unmatched. The CDR3 nucleotides read TGCAGCGTTGAGGCTAGCGGGGGGCTCGCTTCGGGGGAGCTGTTTTTT. Translation: CSVEASGGLASGELFF.

The chain joins TRBV7-3 to TRBJ2-1, with D maybe TRBD1 (6 bases). The CDR3 loop spans 16 amino acids. V was cut by 3 bases and J by 8 bases, with 20 bases left in between. The germline V gene encodes CDR1 SGHTA and CDR2 FQGTGA. For the CDR3, the DNA is TGTGCCAGCAGCTTCTTTACAGGGATCGGGCACGATGAGCAGTTCTTC. This sequence encodes CASSFFTGIGHDEQFF. The complete variable domain, with remaining parts taken from reference TRBV7-3 and TRBJ2-1, reads GAGVSQTPSNKVTEKGKYVELRCDPISGHTALYWYRQSLGQGPEFLIYFQGTGAADDSGLPNDRFFAVRPEGSVSTLKIQRTERGDSAVYLCASSFFTGIGHDEQFFGPGTRLTVL.

The V and J genes are TRBV4-3 and TRBJ2-5, with a possible D match to TRBD2 (5 bases). Looked up from germline, CDR1 is LGHNA and CDR2 is YSLEER. The CDR3 consists of 14 residues. The germline V and J ends were trimmed by 0 bases and 5 bases, with 10 bases remaining between them. The CDR3 DNA reads TGCGCCAGCAGCCAAGATCCCTGGGAGGAGACCCAGTACTTC. It specifies CASSQDPWEETQYF.

In this sample, this clonotype turned up many times. V gene TRBV12-3 or TRBV12-4 combines with J gene TRBJ1-2; TRBD1 is a possible D gene (5 bases). Trimming shortened V by 4 bases and J by 4 bases, and 13 bases separated the two germline ends. This CDR3 region has 14 residues. This CDR3 reads CASSSRERSYGYTF. The CDR3 DNA reads TGTGCCAGCAGTTCCAGGGAAAGGAGCTATGGCTACACCTTC.